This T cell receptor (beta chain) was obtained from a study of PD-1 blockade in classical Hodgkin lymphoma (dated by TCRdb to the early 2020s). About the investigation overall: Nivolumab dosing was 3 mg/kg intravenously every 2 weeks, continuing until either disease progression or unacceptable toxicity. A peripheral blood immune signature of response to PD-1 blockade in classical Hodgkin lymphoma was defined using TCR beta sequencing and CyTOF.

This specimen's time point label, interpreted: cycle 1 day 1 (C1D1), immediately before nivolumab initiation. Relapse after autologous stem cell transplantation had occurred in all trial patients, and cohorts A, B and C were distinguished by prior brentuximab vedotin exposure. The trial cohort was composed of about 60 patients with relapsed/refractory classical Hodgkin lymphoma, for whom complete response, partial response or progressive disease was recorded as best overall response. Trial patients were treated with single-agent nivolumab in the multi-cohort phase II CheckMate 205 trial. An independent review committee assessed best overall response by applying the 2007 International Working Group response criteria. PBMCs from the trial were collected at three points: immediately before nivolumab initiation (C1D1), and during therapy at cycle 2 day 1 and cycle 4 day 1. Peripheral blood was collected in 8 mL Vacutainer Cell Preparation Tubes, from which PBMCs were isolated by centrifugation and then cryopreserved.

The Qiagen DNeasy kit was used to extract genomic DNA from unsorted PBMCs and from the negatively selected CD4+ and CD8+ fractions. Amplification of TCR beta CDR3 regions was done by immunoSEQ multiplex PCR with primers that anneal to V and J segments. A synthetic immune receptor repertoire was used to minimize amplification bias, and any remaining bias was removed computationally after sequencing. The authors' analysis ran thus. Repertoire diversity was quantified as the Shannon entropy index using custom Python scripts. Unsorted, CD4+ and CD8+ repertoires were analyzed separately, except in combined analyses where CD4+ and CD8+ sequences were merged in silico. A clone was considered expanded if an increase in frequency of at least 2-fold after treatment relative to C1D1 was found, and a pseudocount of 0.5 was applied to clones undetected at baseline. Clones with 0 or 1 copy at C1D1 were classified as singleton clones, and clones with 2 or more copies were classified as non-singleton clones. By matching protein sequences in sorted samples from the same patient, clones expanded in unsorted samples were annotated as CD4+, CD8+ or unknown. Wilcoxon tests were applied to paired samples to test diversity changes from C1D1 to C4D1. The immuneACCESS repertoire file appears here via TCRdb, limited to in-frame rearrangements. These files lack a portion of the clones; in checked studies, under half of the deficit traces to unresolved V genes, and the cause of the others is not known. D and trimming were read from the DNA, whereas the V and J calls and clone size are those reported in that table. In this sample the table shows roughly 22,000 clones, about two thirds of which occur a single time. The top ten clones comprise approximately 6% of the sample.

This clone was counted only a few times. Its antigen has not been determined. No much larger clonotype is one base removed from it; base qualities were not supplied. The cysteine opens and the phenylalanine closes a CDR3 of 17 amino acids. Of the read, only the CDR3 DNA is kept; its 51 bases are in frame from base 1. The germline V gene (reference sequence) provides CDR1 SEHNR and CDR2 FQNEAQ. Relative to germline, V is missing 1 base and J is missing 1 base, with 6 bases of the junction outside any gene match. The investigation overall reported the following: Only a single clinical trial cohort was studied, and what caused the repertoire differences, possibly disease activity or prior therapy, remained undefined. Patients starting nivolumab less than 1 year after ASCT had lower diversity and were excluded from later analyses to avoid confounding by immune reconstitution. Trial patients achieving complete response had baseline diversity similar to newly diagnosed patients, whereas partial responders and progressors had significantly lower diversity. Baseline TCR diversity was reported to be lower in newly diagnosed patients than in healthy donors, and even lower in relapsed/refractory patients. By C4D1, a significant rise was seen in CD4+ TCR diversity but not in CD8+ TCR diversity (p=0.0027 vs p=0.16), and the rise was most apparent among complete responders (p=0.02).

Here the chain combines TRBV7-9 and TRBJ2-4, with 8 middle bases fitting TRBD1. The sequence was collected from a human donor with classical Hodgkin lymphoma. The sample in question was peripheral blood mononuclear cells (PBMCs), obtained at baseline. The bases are TGTGCCAGCAGCTTAGGGGCAGGGGGCGCTGCCAAAAACATTCAGTACTTC. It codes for CASSLGAGGAAKNIQYF.